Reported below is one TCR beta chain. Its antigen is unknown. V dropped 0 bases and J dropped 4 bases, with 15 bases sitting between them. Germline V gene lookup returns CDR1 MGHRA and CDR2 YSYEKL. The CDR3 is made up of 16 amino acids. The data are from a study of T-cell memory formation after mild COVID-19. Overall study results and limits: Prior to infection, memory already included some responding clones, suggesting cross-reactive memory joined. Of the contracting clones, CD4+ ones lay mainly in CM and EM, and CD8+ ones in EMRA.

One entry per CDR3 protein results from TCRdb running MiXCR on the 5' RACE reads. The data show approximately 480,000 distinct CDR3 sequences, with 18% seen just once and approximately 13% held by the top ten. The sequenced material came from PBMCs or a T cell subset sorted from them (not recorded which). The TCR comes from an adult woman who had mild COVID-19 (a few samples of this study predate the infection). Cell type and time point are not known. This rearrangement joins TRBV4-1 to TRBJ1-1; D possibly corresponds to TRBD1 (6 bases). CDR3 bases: TGCGCCAGCAGCCAAGATAGGGGGGGGCTGCGCACTGAAGCTTTCTTT. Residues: CASSQDRGGLRTEAFF.